This TCR beta chain came from a study of cytomegalovirus exposure and HLA in healthy donors. PCR employed 60 Vbeta and 13 Jbeta primers. Data came from immunoSEQ multiplex PCR; TCRdb stores just in-frame clones and leaves some out. The repertoire includes 130,000 or so clones, around 80% of them detected once, and 1.8% sits in the top ten. Trimming cost V 6 bases and J 5 bases; bases outside gene matches: 5. In germline, CDR1 is ENHRY, CDR2 SYGVKD. CDR3 length equals 14 residues. In regard to this clone: Its antigen is currently unknown.

Overall study results and limits: Some public TCRs appeared in many individuals, while most sequences were rare. Later on, a genetic analysis was performed. It linked a missense variant in DCLRE1C with V- and J-gene trimming of TCR beta.

Material: PBMCs. This rearrangement joins TRBV10-3 to TRBJ2-2; TRBD1 aligns across 8 bases. The receptor was isolated from a female donor in good health and CMV-seropositive. The CDR3, as DNA: TGTGCCATCAGCCCAGGGGGCGCGACCGGGGAGCTGTTTTTT. Translating it yields CAISPGGATGELFF.